The 21 T cell receptor beta chains below were found in one sample sequenced in a study of immune evolution from preneoplasia to lung adenocarcinoma. Clones were sequenced by immunoSEQ multiplex PCR, and TCRdb holds only the in-frame ones, with some missing. The sample gives about 14,000 clones, approximately 81% of which show up once; 4.2% is in the top ten. Sequencing was carried out using FFPE minimally invasive lung adenocarcinoma tissue. The source of these receptors is a person between 65 and 79 years old with lung adenocarcinoma.

The gene calls are TRBV7-3 and TRBJ1-1, with D possibly being TRBD1 (5 bases). This CDR3 region has 14 residues. Trimming cost V 6 bases and J 0 bases, with 11 bases left between them. Germline V gene lookup returns CDR1 SGHTA and CDR2 FQGTGA. CDR3 in DNA: TGTGCCAGCAGTCCAGGGCCCATGAACACTGAAGCTTTCTTT. It specifies CASSPGPMNTEAFF.

The gene calls are TRBV28 and TRBJ1-5; D unclear. The CDR3 totals 16 residues. Germline CDR1 reads MDHEN; CDR2 reads SYDVKM. The ends were cut back, 3 bases at V and 5 bases at J, with 17 bases in the middle. This CDR3 reads CASSFGGEGGDQPQHF. For the CDR3, the DNA is TGTGCCAGCAGTTTCGGCGGGGAAGGTGGGGATCAGCCCCAGCATTTT. Drawing the rest from reference TRBV28 and TRBJ1-5, the complete variable domain is DVKVTQSSRYLVKRTGEKVFLECVQDMDHENMFWYRQDPGLGLRLIYFSYDVKMKEKGDIPEGYSVSREKKERFSLILESASTNQTSMYLCASSFGGEGGDQPQHFGDGTRLSIL.

This chain joins TRBV6-5 and TRBJ1-1, with 10 bases fitting TRBD1. CDR3 length: 16 amino acids. V was pared by 4 bases and J by 0 bases, with 5 bases of the junction left unmatched. The germline gives CDR1 MNHEY, CDR2 SVGAGI. Here the CDR3 reads CASSSDRGLMNTEAFF. The CDR3 DNA follows: TGTGCCAGCAGTTCCGACAGGGGGCTGATGAACACTGAAGCTTTCTTT.

Comments on this clone: This sample also contains other DNA sequences that code for the same CDR3. The V call is TRBV11-2, the J call TRBJ1-2; D call uncertain. The V gene lost 5 bases and the J gene lost 5 bases, with 9 bases spanning the gap. The CDR3 spans 12 residues. Per germline, CDR1 SGHAT and CDR2 FQNNGV. The CDR3 coding sequence is TGTGCCAGCAGCCCCGAAGGATATGGCTACACCTTC. Its translation: CASSPEGYGYTF.

The chain is built from TRBV9 and TRBJ1-1; D possibly corresponds to TRBD1 (5 bases). Germline V gene sequence: CDR1 SGDLS, CDR2 YYNGEE. CDR3 length: 14 amino acids. Trimming left V 6 bases short and J 0 bases short, with 12 bases between. CDR3 protein: CASNQGRMNTEAFF. The CDR3 DNA is TGTGCCAGCAATCAGGGCAGGATGAACACTGAAGCTTTCTTT.

This chain joins TRBV5-6 and TRBJ2-1; 9 nucleotides line up with TRBD1. Losses at the gene ends were 3 bases for V and 0 bases for J; bases not matched to a gene: 7. The CDR3 is 17 residues long. From germline, CDR1 is SGHDT and CDR2 YYEEEE. The CDR3 DNA reads TGTGCCAGCAGCTCCTACCGGGACAGGGCCTCCTACAATGAGCAGTTCTTC. Amino acid sequence: CASSSYRDRASYNEQFF.

This chain uses TRBV7-8 with TRBJ2-1; 7 bases map to TRBD1. CDR1 is SGHVS, CDR2 FQNEAQ, per germline. The CDR3 spans 15 residues. Unmatched junction bases numbered 5, after V lost 4 bases and J lost 2 bases. The CDR3 region has the DNA TGTGCCAGCAGCTACAGGGGAAAGACCTACAATGAGCAGTTCTTC. It is translated as CASSYRGKTYNEQFF.

The table lists this clone with a count of one. This sequence joins TRBV19 and TRBJ2-1; D unresolved. The CDR3 loop spans 12 amino acids. Germline lookup yields CDR1 LNHDA and CDR2 SQIVND (reference sequence). Between the trimmed V and J ends, which lost 5 bases and 10 bases, there was a span of 12 bases. In DNA, the CDR3 is TGTGCCAGTAGTTCCCAGTCCCGAGAGCAGTTCTTC. Translating gives CASSSQSREQFF.

In DNA, the CDR3 is TGTGCCAGCAGGACGACAGCGACAGTATTGCAGCCCCAGCATTTT. Its translation: CASRTTATVLQPQHF. The chain is built from TRBV6-5 and TRBJ1-5; weak D call: TRBD1 (5 bases). This CDR3 comprises 15 residues. Germline V gene sequence: CDR1 MNHEY, CDR2 SVGAGI. V shed 6 bases and J shed 7 bases, with 19 bases lying between them.

J is TRBJ1-4 and V is TRBV30; no reliable D call. The CDR3 extends over 14 amino acids. Between the trimmed V and J ends, which lost 0 bases and 8 bases, there was a span of 13 bases. Per germline, CDR1 GTSNPN and CDR2 SVGIG (reference sequence). CDR3 sequence: CAWSVTDGKEKLFF. The CDR3 region has the DNA TGTGCCTGGAGTGTAACGGATGGTAAAGAAAAACTGTTTTTT.

The chain uses TRBV30 and TRBJ1-2, with 8 bases aligning to TRBD1. Germline V lookup: CDR1 GTSNPN, CDR2 SVGIG (reference sequence). The CDR3 has 13 residues. V shed 7 bases and J 2 bases; nucleotides not matched to a gene: 6. CDR3 protein: CAYEDRANYGYTF. CDR3 in DNA: TGTGCCTATGAGGACAGGGCGAACTATGGCTACACCTTC. Based on the CDR3 plus reference TRBV30 and TRBJ1-2, the full variable domain is SQTIHQWPATLVQPVGSPLSLECTVEGTSNPNLYWYRQAAGRGLQLLFYSVGIGQISSEVPQNLSASRPQDRQFILSSKKLLLSDSGFYLCAYEDRANYGYTFGSGTRLTVV.

This clone was counted a few times. CDR3 residues: CASSPTGGREKLFF. CDR3 DNA sequence: TGTGCCAGCTCACCGACAGGGGGCCGTGAAAAACTGTTTTTT. The rearrangement uses TRBV18 and TRBJ1-4; 10 nucleotides agree with TRBD1. The V gene end was trimmed by 3 bases and the J gene end by 7 bases; junction bases not matched to a gene: 2. The CDR3 runs 14 residues. Per the germline V gene, CDR1 is KGHSH and CDR2 is LQKENI.

The chain joins TRBV9 to TRBJ2-4, with D perhaps given as TRBD1 or TRBD2 (5 bases each). CDR3 length equals 15 residues. CDR1 and CDR2 (germline): SGDLS, YYNGEE. V was trimmed by 0 bases and J by 8 bases, leaving 15 bases between them. In DNA, the CDR3 is TGTGCCAGCAGCGTAGGGGGGTTGATTCTCGACATTCAGTACTTC. This codes for CASSVGGLILDIQYF.

The V call is TRBV28, the J call TRBJ2-1; D is uncertain. Germline CDR1 and CDR2: MDHEN and SYDVKM. With 7 bases removed from V and 0 bases from J, the gap between germline ends came to 10 bases. The CDR3 loop spans 14 amino acids. CDR3 nucleotide sequence: TGTGCCAGCAAAGCGCCAAGCTCCTACAATGAGCAGTTCTTC. Its translation: CASKAPSSYNEQFF.

The CDR3 region is CASSLVQQETQYF. CDR3 nucleotides: TGTGCCAGCTCACTTGTTCAACAAGAGACCCAGTACTTC. The chain employs TRBV18 and TRBJ2-5; D unclear. Germline V gene sequence: CDR1 KGHSH, CDR2 LQKENI. The CDR3 loop spans 13 amino acids. Trimming left V 4 bases short and J 2 bases short, with 8 bases between.

V is TRBV12-5 and J is TRBJ1-3, with TRBD1 as a possible D gene (6 bases). CDR3 length: 14 amino acids. V shed 5 bases and J shed 5 bases, with 13 bases lying between them. Germline CDR1 reads LGHNT; CDR2 reads FRNRAP. In DNA, the CDR3 is TGTGCTAGTGGTCCCGCCGGGACAAGAAACACCATATATTTT. It specifies CASGPAGTRNTIYF.

The gene calls are TRBV30 and TRBJ2-3; D might be TRBD2 (6 bases). V was clipped by 2 bases and J by 1 base, with 7 bases between them. CDR3 length equals 13 residues. The germline CDR1 and CDR2 sequences are GTSNPN and SVGIG (reference sequence). CDR3 residues: CAWSPGGTDTQYF. CDR3 nucleotide sequence: TGTGCCTGGAGTCCGGGGGGCACAGATACGCAGTATTTT.

This chain uses TRBV2 with TRBJ2-7, with D possibly being TRBD1 or TRBD2 (5 bases each). The germline CDR1 and CDR2 sequences are SNHLY and FYNNEI. There are 13 residues in the CDR3. Trimming took 9 bases from V and 7 from J, leaving 19 bases between them. The CDR3 loop is CASSPRGRREQYF. DNA for the CDR3: TGTGCCAGTTCCCCTCGGGGACGGCGGGAGCAGTACTTC. Using reference TRBV2 and TRBJ2-7 for the parts outside the CDR3, the full variable domain is EPEVTQTPSHQVTQMGQEVILRCVPISNHLYFYWYRQILGQKVEFLVSFYNNEISEKSEIFDDQFSVERPDGSNFTLKIRSTKLEDSAMYFCASSPRGRREQYFGPGTRLTVT.

As regards this clone: Compared with germline, one end of the junction differs, possibly owing to a read error. V usage is TRBV18 and J usage is TRBJ2-6, with 7 bases fitting TRBD2. The CDR3 has 16 residues. CDR1 is KGHSH and CDR2 is LQKENI in the germline V gene. In DNA form, the CDR3 reads TGTGCCAGCTCACCGGGGAGGGTATCTGGGGCTAACGTCCTGACTTTC. Translation: CASSPGRVSGANVLTF.

As for this clone: In this CDR3 the conserved last residue, phenylalanine or tryptophan, is missing, so a read error is likely. V gene TRBV7-9 combines with J gene TRBJ1-2; TRBD1 matches at 8 bases. The ends lost 0 bases at V and 6 bases at J; junction bases unmatched: 6. CDR3 length: 15 residues. Germline V CDR1 and CDR2: SEHNR, FQNEAQ (reference sequence). The CDR3 nucleotides are TGTGCCAGCAGCTTAGCTAGTGGGACAGGCGATGGCTACACCCTC. Residues: CASSLASGTGDGYTL.

The chain joins TRBV9 to TRBJ2-1; no definite D call. This CDR3 is built from 16 residues. Germline CDR1 is SGDLS and CDR2 is YYNGEE. V lost 0 bases, J lost 9 bases, and 19 bases lay in between. CDR3 coding DNA: TGTGCCAGCAGCGTAGCTACCTCAATCCGCAACAGTGAGCAGTTCTTC. Translating gives CASSVATSIRNSEQFF.